Sequencing of this T cell receptor beta chain was carried out in a study of regulatory T cells in long-lasting Graves disease. Study-level results: Comparison showed that persistent patients shared more public clonotypes (about 2,600) than new patients (roughly 970).

Time point specified: newly diagnosed GD, antithyroid drugs for less than 3 months. Generation of the TCR library employed RNA extracted from PBMCs. This clonotype was found many times. The antigen is unknown. Germline values: CDR1 SGHRS, CDR2 YFSETQ. The J segment lost 8 bases and the V segment lost 4 bases, leaving 7 bases of the junction unmatched. The CDR3 consists of 14 residues. Both iRepertoire HTBI primers and Arm-PCR of CDR3 regions were used to build the TCR beta libraries. TCRdb used MiXCR to reprocess the multiplex PCR reads, holding one entry per CDR3 protein. Here the sample spans 200,000 to 250,000 distinct CDR3 sequences, around 20% being singletons.

The V and J genes are TRBV5-1 and TRBJ2-1; 9 nucleotides agree with TRBD1. Material: peripheral blood mononuclear cells (PBMCs), obtained at new diagnosis, from a patient treated with antithyroid drugs. This receptor was identified in a female donor with Graves disease. The CDR3 is CASSQGQGRHEQFF. In nucleotides, the CDR3 is TGCGCCAGCAGCCAAGGACAGGGGAGGCATGAGCAGTTCTTC. Looking up the rest from reference TRBV5-1 and TRBJ2-1 gives the full variable domain: KAGVTQTPRYLIKTRGQQVTLSCSPISGHRSVSWYQQTPGQGLQFLFEYFSETQRNKGNFPGRFSGRQFSNSRSEMNVSTLELGDSALYLCASSQGQGRHEQFFGPGTRLTVL.